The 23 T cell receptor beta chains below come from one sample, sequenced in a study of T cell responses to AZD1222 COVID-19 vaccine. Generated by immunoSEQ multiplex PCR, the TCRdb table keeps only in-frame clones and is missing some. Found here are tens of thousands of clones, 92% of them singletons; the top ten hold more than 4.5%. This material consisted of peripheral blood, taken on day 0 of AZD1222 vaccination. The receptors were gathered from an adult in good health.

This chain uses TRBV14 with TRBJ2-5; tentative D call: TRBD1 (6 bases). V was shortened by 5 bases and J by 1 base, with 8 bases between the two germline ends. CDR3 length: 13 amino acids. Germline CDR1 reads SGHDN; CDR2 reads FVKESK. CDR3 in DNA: TGTGCCAGCAGCGGACAGCTCCAAGAGACCCAGTACTTC. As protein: CASSGQLQETQYF.

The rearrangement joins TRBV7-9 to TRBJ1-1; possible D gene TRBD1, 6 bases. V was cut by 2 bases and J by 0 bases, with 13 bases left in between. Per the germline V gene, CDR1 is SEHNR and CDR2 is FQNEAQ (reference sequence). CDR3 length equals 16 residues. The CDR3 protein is CASSLYPGHMNTEAFF. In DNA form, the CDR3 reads TGTGCCAGCAGCTTATATCCGGGACACATGAACACTGAAGCTTTCTTT.

CDR3 nucleotides: TGTGCCAGCTCAGAAATGGGGACAGGTTTATACGAGCAGTACTTC. This sequence encodes CASSEMGTGLYEQYF. V is TRBV18 and J is TRBJ2-7; 8 nucleotides align to TRBD1. Per germline, CDR1 KGHSH and CDR2 LQKENI. The CDR3 covers 15 residues. V shed 5 bases, J shed 4 bases, and the junction held 10 bases outside the gene matches.

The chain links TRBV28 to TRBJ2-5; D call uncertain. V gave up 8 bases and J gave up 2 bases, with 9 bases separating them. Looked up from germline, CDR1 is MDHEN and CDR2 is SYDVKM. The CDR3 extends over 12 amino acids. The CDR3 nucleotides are TGTGCCAGCTCCTGGGGTCAAGAGACCCAGTACTTC. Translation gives CASSWGQETQYF.

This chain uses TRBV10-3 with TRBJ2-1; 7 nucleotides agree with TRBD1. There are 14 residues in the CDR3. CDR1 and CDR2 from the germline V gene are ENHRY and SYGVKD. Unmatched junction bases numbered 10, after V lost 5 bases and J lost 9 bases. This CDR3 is CAISRGRGNGEQFF. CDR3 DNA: TGTGCCATCAGTCGTGGCAGGGGGAATGGTGAGCAGTTCTTC.

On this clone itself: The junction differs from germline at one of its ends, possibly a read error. The CDR3 is CASSLAGGQGVLNEQFF. The CDR3 nucleotides read TGTGCTAGCAGCTTAGCTGGGGGACAGGGGGTCCTCAATGAGCAGTTCTTC. The chain links TRBV7-7 to TRBJ2-1, with 11 nucleotides matching TRBD1. The germline V gene has CDR1 SSHAT and CDR2 FNYEAQ (reference sequence). CDR3 length: 17 amino acids.

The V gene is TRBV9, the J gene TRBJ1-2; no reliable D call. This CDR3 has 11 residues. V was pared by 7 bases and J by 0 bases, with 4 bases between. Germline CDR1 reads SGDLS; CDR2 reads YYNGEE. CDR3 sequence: CASSANYGYTF. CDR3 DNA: TGTGCCAGCTCAGCTAACTATGGCTACACCTTC.

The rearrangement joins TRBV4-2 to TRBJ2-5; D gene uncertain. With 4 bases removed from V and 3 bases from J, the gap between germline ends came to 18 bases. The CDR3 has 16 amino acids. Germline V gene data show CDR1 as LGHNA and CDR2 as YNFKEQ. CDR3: CASSRAALPSKETQYF. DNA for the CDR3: TGTGCCAGCAGCCGCGCGGCGCTGCCTTCGAAAGAGACCCAGTACTTC.

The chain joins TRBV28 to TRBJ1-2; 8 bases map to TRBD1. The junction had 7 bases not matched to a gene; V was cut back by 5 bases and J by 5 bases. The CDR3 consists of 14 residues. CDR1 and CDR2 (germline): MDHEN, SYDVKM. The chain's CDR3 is CASSPSGQGYGYTF. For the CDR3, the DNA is TGTGCCAGCAGTCCCTCTGGACAGGGTTATGGCTACACCTTC.

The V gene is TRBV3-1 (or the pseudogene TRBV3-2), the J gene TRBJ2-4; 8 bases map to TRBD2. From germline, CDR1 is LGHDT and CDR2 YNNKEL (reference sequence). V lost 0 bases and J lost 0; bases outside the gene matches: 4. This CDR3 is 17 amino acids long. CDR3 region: CASSQESLAGAKNIQYF. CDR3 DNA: TGTGCCAGCAGCCAAGAGAGCCTAGCGGGAGCCAAAAACATTCAGTACTTC.

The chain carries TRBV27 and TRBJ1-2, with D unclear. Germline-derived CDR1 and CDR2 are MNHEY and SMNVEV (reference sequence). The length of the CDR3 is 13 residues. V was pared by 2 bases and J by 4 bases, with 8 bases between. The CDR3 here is CASSLASSYGYTF. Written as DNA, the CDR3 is TGTGCCAGCAGTTTAGCCAGTTCCTATGGCTACACCTTC.

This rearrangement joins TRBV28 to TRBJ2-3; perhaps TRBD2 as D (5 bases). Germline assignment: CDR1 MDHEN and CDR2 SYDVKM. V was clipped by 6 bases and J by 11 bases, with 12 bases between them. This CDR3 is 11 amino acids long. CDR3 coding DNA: TGTGCCAGCAGGCTAGGAGGTGGGCAGTATTTT. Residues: CASRLGGGQYF.

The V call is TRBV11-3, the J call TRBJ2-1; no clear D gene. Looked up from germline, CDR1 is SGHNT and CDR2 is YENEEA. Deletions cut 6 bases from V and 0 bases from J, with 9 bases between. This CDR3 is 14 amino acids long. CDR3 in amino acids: CASSSILSYNEQFF. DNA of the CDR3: TGTGCCAGCAGTTCGATTCTCTCCTACAATGAGCAGTTCTTC.

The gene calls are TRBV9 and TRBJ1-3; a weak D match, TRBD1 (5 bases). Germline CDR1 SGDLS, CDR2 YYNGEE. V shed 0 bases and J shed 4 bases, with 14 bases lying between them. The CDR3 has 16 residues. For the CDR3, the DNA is TGTGCCAGCAGCGTAGCTGGGACCTTATCCGGAAACACCATATATTTT. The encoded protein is CASSVAGTLSGNTIYF.

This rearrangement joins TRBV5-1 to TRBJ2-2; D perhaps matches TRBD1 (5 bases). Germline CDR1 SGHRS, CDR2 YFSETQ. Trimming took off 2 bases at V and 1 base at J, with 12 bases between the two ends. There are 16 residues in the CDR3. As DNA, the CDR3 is TGCGCCAGCAGCTTCTTCAGGACACAGAACACCGGGGAGCTGTTTTTT. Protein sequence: CASSFFRTQNTGELFF.

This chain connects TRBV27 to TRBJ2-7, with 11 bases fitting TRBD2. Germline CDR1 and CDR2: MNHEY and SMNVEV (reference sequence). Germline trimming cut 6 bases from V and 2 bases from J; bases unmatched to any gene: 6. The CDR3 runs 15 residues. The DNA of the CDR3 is TGTGCCAGCAGGGGGATAGCGGGAGGGCCCTACGAGCAGTACTTC. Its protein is CASRGIAGGPYEQYF.

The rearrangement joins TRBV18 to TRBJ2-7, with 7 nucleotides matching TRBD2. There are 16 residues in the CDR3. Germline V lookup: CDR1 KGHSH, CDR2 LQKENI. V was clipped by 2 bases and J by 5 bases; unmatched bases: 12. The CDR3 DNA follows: TGTGCCAGCTCACCAAGTGGGGCGGGAGCCGGCGACGAGCAGTACTTC. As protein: CASSPSGAGAGDEQYF.

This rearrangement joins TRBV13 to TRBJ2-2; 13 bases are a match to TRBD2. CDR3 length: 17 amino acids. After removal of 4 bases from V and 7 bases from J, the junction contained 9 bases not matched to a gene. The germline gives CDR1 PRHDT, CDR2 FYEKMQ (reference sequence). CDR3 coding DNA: TGTGCCAGCAGCTCCGGACTAGCGGGAGTATTGAGCGGGGAGCTGTTTTTT. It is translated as CASSSGLAGVLSGELFF.

The CDR3 region is CASTPEGFSGNTIYF. The CDR3, as DNA: TGTGCCAGCACCCCTGAGGGTTTCTCTGGAAACACCATATATTTT. The V and J genes are TRBV19 and TRBJ1-3, with D hard to call. Per germline, CDR1 LNHDA and CDR2 SQIVND (reference sequence). The CDR3 is made up of 15 amino acids. Between the trimmed V and J ends, which lost 9 bases and 0 bases, there was a span of 15 bases.

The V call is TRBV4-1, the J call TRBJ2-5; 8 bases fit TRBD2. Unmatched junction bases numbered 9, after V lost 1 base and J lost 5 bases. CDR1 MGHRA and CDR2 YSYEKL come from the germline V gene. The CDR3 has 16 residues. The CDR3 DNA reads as TGCGCCAGCAGCCAAGGGGGGACTAGGGCCGGGGAGACCCAGTACTTC. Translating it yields CASSQGGTRAGETQYF.

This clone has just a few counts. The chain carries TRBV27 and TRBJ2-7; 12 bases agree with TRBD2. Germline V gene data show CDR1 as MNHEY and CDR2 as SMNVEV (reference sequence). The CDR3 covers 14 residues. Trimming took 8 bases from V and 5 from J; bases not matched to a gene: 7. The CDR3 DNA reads TGTGCCAGCGGCAGACTAGCGGGAGTTCACGAGCAGTACTTC. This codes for CASGRLAGVHEQYF.

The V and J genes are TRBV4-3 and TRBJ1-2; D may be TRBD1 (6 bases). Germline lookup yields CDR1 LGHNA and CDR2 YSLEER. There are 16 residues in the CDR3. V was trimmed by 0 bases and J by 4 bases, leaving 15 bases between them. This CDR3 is CASSQEGMGGGYGYTF. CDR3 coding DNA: TGCGCCAGCAGCCAAGAGGGGATGGGGGGCGGCTATGGCTACACCTTC.

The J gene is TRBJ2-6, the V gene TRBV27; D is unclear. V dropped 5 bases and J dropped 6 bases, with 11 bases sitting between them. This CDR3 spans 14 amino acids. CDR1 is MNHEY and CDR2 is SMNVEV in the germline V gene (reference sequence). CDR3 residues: CASSAVPVANVLTF. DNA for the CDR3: TGTGCCAGCAGTGCCGTCCCTGTGGCCAACGTCCTGACTTTC.